The rows below give T cell receptor beta chains drawn from one sample of a study of blood T cell repertoires in COVID-19. This table comes from immunoSEQ multiplex PCR, and its TCRdb copy is limited to in-frame clones, with some not included. The repertoire includes 300,000 to 450,000 clones, roughly 90% of them detected once, and 3% sits in the top ten. Material for sequencing was peripheral blood. The receptors stem from a young woman with COVID-19, enrolled during active disease. CDR3s include the opening cysteine and the closing phenylalanine or tryptophan. A D gene is named only where the DNA matches it firmly. Some rows have no size entry. The others give once, few or many, or a class for an expanded clone.

>-|TRBV6-5|TRBJ2-2|-
CASSQQGYNTGELFF
TGTGCCAGCAGTCAACAGGGTTATAACACCGGGGAGCTGTTTTTT
>-|TRBV6-6|TRBJ2-2|-
CASIPDSANTGELFF
TGTGCCAGCATCCCAGACAGCGCGAACACCGGGGAGCTGTTTTTT
>-|TRBV29-1|TRBJ2-1|TRBD2
CSVEAAGGRDEQFF
TGCAGCGTTGAAGCAGCGGGGGGGCGAGACGAGCAGTTCTTC
>once|TRBV27|TRBJ1-2|TRBD1
CASSLYQGAIGGYTF
TGTGCCAGCAGTTTATATCAGGGGGCGATAGGAGGCTACACCTTC
>-|TRBV5-5|TRBJ1-2|TRBD1
CASSLVQGARRTYGYTF
TGTGCCAGCAGCTTGGTTCAGGGGGCGAGGAGGACCTATGGCTACACCTTC
>-|TRBV21-1|TRBJ1-2|-
CASSTGDRDTYGYTF
TGTGCCAGCAGCACCGGGGACAGGGATACCTATGGCTACACCTTC
>-|TRBV12-3/TRBV12-4|TRBJ2-3|-
CASTAVLTDTQYF
TGTGCCAGCACAGCGGTACTCACAGATACGCAGTATTTT
>-|TRBV30|TRBJ2-2|-
CAWSVTNTGELFF
TGTGCCTGGAGTGTCACGAACACCGGGGAGCTGTTTTTT
>-|TRBV7-2|TRBJ1-2|-
CASSLQRTDSNYGYTF
TGTGCCAGCAGCTTACAGCGGACAGACTCGAACTATGGCTACACCTTC
>-|TRBV6-2/TRBV6-3|TRBJ2-3|TRBD2
CASSYAGVHTDTQYF
TGTGCCAGCAGTTACGCGGGAGTTCACACAGATACGCAGTATTTT
>-|TRBV7-8|TRBJ1-1|-
CASSPIGGGNTEAFF
TGTGCCAGCAGCCCCATAGGGGGGGGGAACACTGAAGCTTTCTTT
>-|TRBV7-2|TRBJ2-7|TRBD2
CASSPNAGGGYEQYF
TGTGCCAGCAGCCCCAACGCGGGGGGGGGCTACGAGCAGTACTTC
>-|TRBV30|TRBJ1-1|TRBD1
CAWSLQPDRGRPEAFF
TGTGCCTGGAGTCTGCAACCAGACAGGGGAAGGCCTGAAGCTTTCTTT
>-|TRBV28|TRBJ2-3|-
CASGGGGLTDTQYF
TGTGCCAGCGGGGGGGGCGGACTCACAGATACGCAGTATTTT
>-|TRBV11-2|TRBJ2-2|-
CASSPGGRGTGELFF
TGTGCCAGCAGCCCAGGGGGGCGAGGCACCGGGGAGCTGTTTTTT
>once|TRBV14|TRBJ2-4|-
CASSYKNIQYF
TGTGCCAGCTCCTACAAAAACATTCAGTACTTC
>-|TRBV5-1|TRBJ2-7|TRBD1
CASTGTASYEQYF
TGCGCCAGCACTGGGACAGCCAGCTACGAGCAGTACTTC
>-|TRBV4-1|TRBJ2-1|-
CASSQEQALGEQFF
TGCGCCAGCAGCCAAGAACAGGCCCTGGGTGAGCAGTTCTTC
>-|TRBV15|TRBJ1-2|TRBD1
CATSNDRVVNYGYTF
TGTGCCACCAGCAATGACAGGGTCGTTAACTATGGCTACACCTTC
>once|TRBV4-2|TRBJ2-1|-
CASSQDSGGGGRRFF
TGTGCCAGCAGCCAAGATTCTGGCGGCGGGGGCCGCAGGTTCTTC
>-|TRBV27|TRBJ1-2|TRBD1
CASSLSLDRAHGYTF
TGTGCCAGCAGTTTATCTTTAGACAGGGCTCATGGCTACACCTTC
>-|TRBV4-3|TRBJ2-5|TRBD1
CASSQEFGVWTGEETQYF
TGCGCCAGCAGCCAAGAGTTTGGGGTATGGACAGGGGAAGAGACCCAGTACTTC
>-|TRBV3-1/TRBV3-2|TRBJ2-3|TRBD1
CASSQVLTGAGTDTQYF
TGTGCCAGCAGCCAAGTTCTTACAGGGGCCGGCACAGATACGCAGTATTTT
>-|TRBV5-1|TRBJ2-7|TRBD2
CASSLGSGGAYEQYF
TGCGCCAGCAGCTTGGGTAGCGGGGGGGCCTACGAGCAGTACTTC
>once|TRBV16|TRBJ1-4|TRBD1
CASSQSGQRSEKLFF
TGTGCCAGCAGCCAGTCGGGACAGAGAAGTGAAAAACTGTTTTTT
>-|TRBV4-2|TRBJ1-3|TRBD1
CASSQGFQGGDLMGNTIYF
TGTGCCAGCAGCCAAGGGTTTCAGGGGGGAGATTTAATGGGAAACACCATATATTTT
>-|TRBV10-1|TRBJ2-3|TRBD2
CASSGTGTSGETHTDTQYF
TGCGCCAGCAGTGGGACGGGGACTAGCGGGGAAACTCACACAGATACGCAGTATTTT
>-|TRBV10-1|TRBJ2-2|-
CASSSQGTGELFF
TGCGCCAGCAGTTCCCAGGGGACCGGGGAGCTGTTTTTT
>-|TRBV5-4|TRBJ2-1|TRBD1
CASSPAGQGAYEQFF
TGTGCCAGCAGCCCCGCAGGGCAGGGGGCGTACGAGCAGTTCTTC
>-|TRBV6-5|TRBJ1-3|-
CASSYGQAGNTIYF
TGTGCCAGCAGTTACGGACAAGCTGGAAACACCATATATTTT
>once|TRBV18|TRBJ2-2|-
CASSPTGVGELFF
TGTGCCAGCTCACCAACGGGGGTCGGGGAGCTGTTTTTT
>-|TRBV6-6|TRBJ2-4|-
CASKQPRNIQYF
TGTGCCAGCAAGCAGCCTAGAAACATTCAGTACTTC